In this sample, the clone carrying this T cell receptor (beta chain) turned up once. The antigen remains unidentified. Assay execution took place at the deep level. Repertoires were generated with immunoSEQ multiplex PCR, while TCRdb's copy carries only in-frame clones and drops some. The sample records about 2.4 million clones, under 95% being singletons. The CDR3 runs to 12 residues. Per germline, CDR1 MNHNS and CDR2 SASEGT. V was cut by 6 bases and J by 6 bases, with 8 bases left in between. This record comes from a study of shared clonotypes between healthy human individuals. Across the whole study: A donor's plate count was three for CD4 naive and three for CD4 memory; CD8 naive had two and CD8 memory one. Study results and caveats: About 5% of naive CD4 clonotypes were shared across a handful of donors. Sampling was confined to blood; repertoires within tissues likely differ.

Specimen: naive CD4+ T cells from PBMCs. The sample's subset: CD45RA+ positively selected. This TCR was sampled from a man aged 18 to 29 in good health. Some clones in this sample may be carry-over from other donors' samples. The rearrangement uses TRBV6-1 and TRBJ1-4; tentatively, D is TRBD1 (6 bases). The CDR3 sequence is CASSYRDEKLFF. CDR3 DNA sequence: TGTGCCAGCAGCTACAGGGATGAAAAACTGTTTTTT.